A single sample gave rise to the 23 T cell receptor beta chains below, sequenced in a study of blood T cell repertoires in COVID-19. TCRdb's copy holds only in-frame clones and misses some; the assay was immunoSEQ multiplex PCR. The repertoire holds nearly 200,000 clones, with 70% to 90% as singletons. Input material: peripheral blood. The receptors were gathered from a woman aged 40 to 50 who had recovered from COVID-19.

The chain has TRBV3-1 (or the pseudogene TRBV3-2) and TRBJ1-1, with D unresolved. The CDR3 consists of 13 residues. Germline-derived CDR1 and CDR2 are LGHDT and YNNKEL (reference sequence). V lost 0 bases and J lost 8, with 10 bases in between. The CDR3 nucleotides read TGTGCCAGCAGCCAAGATCACGGGAAAGAAGCTTTCTTT. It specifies CASSQDHGKEAFF.

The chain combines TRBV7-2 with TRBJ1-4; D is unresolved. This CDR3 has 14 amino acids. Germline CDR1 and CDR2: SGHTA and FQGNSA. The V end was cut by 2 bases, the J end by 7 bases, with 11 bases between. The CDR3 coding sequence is TGTGCCAGCAGCTTATTCCCAGAATCTGAAAAACTGTTTTTT. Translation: CASSLFPESEKLFF.

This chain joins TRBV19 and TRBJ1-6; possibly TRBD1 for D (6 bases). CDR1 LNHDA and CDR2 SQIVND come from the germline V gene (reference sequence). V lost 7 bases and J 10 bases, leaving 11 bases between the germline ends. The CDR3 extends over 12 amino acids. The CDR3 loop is CASTTGYSPLHF. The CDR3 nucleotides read TGTGCCAGTACCACAGGGTACTCACCCCTCCACTTT.

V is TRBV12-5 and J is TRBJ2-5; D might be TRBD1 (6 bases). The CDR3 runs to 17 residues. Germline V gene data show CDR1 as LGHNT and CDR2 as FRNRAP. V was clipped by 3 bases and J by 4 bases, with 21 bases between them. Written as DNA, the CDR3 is TGTGCTAGTGGTTTTGGGGGAAAACAGGGCTGGAGAGAGACCCAGTACTTC. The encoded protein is CASGFGGKQGWRETQYF.

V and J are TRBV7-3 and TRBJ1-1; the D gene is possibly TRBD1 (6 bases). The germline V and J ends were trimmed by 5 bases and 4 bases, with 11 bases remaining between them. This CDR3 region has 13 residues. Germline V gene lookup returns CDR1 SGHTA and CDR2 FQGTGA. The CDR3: CASSTQQGTEAFF. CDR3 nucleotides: TGTGCCAGCAGCACCCAACAGGGCACTGAAGCTTTCTTT.

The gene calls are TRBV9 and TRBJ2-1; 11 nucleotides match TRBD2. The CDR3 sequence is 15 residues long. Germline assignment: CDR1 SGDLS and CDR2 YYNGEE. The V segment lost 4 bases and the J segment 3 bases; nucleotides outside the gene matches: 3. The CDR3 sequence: CASSNSGRGYNEQFF. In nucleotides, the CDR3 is TGTGCCAGCAGCAATAGCGGGAGGGGCTACAATGAGCAGTTCTTC. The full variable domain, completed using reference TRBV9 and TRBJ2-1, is DSGVTQTPKHLITATGQRVTLRCSPRSGDLSVYWYQQSLDQGLQFLIQYYNGEERAKGNILERFSAQQFPDLHSELNLSSLELGDSALYFCASSNSGRGYNEQFFGPGTRLTVL.

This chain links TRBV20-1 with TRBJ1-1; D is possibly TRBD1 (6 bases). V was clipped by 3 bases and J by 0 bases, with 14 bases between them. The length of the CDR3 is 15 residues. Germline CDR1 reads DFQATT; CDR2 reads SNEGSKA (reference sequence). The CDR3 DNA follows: TGCAGTGCTAGTCATTTGGGGGGGCTGAACACTGAAGCTTTCTTT. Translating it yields CSASHLGGLNTEAFF.

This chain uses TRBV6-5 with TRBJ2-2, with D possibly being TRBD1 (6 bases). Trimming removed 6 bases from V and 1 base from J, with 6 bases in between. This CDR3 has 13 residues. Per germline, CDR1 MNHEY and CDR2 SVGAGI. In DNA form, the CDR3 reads TGTGCCAGCAGGACAGGGAACACCGGGGAGCTGTTTTTT. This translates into CASRTGNTGELFF.

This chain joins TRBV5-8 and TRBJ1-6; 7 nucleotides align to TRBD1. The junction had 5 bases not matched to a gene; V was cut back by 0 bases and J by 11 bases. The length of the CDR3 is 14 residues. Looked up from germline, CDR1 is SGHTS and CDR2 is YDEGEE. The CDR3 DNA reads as TGTGCCAGCAGCTTGGAGGGGGCTGGGACACCCCTCCACTTT. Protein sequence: CASSLEGAGTPLHF.

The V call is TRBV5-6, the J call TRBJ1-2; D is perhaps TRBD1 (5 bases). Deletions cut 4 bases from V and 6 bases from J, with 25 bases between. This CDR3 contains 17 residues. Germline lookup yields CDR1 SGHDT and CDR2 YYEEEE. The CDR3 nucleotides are TGTGCCAGCAGCCGGGGGTTCTCAAGCACTTCGTCGAATGGCTACACCTTC. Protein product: CASSRGFSSTSSNGYTF.

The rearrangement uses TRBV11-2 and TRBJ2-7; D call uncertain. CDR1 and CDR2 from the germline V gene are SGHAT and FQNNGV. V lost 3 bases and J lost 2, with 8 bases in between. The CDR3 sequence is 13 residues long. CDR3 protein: CASSFDTAYEQYF. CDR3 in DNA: TGTGCCAGCAGCTTTGACACCGCCTACGAGCAGTACTTC.

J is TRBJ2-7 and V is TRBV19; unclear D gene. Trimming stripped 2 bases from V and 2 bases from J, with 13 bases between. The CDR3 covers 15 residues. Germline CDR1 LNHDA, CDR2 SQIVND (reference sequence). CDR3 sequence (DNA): TGTGCCAGTAGTATAAGTGCGCTGGGCACCTACGAGCAGTACTTC. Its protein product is CASSISALGTYEQYF.

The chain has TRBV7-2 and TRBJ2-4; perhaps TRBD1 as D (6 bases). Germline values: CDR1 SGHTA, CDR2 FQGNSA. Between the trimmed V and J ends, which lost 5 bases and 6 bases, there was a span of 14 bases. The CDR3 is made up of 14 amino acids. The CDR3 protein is CASSPDPDRNIQYF. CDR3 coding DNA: TGTGCCAGCAGCCCGGACCCGGACAGAAACATTCAGTACTTC.

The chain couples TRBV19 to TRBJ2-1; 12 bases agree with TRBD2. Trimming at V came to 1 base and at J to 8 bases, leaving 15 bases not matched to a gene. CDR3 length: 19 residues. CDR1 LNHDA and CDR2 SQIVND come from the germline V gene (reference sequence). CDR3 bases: TGTGCCAGTAGTATAGGTGTCCCCACCTTGACTAGCGGGAGCTATGAGCAGTTCTTC. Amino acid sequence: CASSIGVPTLTSGSYEQFF.

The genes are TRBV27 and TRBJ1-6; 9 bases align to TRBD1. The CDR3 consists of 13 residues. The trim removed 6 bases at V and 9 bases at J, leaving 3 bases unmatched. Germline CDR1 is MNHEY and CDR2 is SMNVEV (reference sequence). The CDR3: CASRTGGPSPLHF. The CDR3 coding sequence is TGTGCCAGCAGAACAGGGGGCCCTTCACCCCTCCACTTT.

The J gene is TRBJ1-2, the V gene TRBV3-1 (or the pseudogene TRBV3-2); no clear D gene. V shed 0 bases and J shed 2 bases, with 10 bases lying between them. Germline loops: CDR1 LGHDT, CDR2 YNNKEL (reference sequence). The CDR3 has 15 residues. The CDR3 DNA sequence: TGTGCCAGCAGCCAAGACATAGAACAGAACTATGGCTACACCTTC. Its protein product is CASSQDIEQNYGYTF.

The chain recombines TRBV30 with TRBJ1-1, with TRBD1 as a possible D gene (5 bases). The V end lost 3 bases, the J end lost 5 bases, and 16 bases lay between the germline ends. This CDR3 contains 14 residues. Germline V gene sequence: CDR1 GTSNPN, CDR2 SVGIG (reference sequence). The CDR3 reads CAWSLPGGGTEAFF. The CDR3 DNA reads TGTGCCTGGAGCCTCCCCGGGGGGGGAACTGAAGCTTTCTTT.

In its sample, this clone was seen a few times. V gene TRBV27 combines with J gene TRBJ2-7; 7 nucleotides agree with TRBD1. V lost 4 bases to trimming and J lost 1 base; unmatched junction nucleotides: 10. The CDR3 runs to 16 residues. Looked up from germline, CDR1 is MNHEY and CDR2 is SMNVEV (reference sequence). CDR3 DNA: TGTGCCAGCAGTTCAAACAGGGGCGGAGTTTCCTACGAGCAGTACTTC. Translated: CASSSNRGGVSYEQYF.

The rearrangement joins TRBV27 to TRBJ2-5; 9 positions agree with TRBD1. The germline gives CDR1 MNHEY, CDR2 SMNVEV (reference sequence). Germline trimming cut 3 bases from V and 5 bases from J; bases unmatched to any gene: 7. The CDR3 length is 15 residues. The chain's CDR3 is CASSLAYRGRETQYF. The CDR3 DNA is TGTGCCAGCAGTTTGGCCTACAGGGGGCGGGAGACCCAGTACTTC.

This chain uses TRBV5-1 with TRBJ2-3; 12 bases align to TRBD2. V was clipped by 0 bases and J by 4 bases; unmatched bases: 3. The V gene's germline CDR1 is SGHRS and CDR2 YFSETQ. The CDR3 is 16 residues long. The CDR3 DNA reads TGCGCCAGCAGCTTGGATTCTAGCGGGAGGGCAGATACGCAGTATTTT. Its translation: CASSLDSSGRADTQYF.

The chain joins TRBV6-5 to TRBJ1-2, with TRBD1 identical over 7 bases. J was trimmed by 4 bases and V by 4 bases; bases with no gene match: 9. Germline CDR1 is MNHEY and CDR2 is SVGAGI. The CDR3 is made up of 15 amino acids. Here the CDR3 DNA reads TGTGCCAGCAGTTCCCCGACAGGGAGCGGCTATGGCTACACCTTC. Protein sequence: CASSSPTGSGYGYTF.

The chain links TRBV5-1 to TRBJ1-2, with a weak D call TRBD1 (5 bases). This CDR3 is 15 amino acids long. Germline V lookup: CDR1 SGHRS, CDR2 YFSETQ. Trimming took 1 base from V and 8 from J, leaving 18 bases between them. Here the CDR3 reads CASSLNVDNYHGYTF. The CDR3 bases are TGCGCCAGCAGCTTGAATGTGGACAATTATCACGGCTACACCTTC.

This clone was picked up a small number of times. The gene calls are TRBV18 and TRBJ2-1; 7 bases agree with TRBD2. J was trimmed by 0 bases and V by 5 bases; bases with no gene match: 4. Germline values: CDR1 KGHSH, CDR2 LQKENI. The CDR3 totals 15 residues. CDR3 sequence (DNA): TGTGCCAGCTCATACGGGACTACCTCCTACAATGAGCAGTTCTTC. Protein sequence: CASSYGTTSYNEQFF.